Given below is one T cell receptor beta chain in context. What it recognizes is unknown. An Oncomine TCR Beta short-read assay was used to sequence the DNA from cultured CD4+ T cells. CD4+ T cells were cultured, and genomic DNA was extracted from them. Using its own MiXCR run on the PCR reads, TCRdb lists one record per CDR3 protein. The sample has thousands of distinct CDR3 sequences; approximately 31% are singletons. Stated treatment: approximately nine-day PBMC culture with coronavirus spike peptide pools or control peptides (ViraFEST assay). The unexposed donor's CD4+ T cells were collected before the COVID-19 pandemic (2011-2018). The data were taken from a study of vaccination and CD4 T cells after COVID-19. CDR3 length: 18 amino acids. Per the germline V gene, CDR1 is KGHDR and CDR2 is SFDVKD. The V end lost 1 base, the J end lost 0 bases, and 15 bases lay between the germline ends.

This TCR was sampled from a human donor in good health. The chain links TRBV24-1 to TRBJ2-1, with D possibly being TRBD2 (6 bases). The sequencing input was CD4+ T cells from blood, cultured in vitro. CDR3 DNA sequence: TGTGCCACCAGTGATTTTGGCGGAGGGCTGAGCTCCTACAATGAGCAGTTCTTC. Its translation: CATSDFGGGLSSYNEQFF.